This is a list of T cell receptor beta chains from one sample in a study of identifying expanded T cells in peripheral blood. Method: immunoSEQ multiplex PCR; TCRdb's copy keeps in-frame clones and lacks some. The sample lists around 120,000 clones, about four fifths occurring once. The source material was blood. These receptors all stem from a person between 18 and 75 years old in good health. Both conserved end residues are part of each CDR3. Fields, in order: J gene, V gene, clone size, D gene, CDR3 DNA, CDR3 protein. D genes are given only for firm matches. The listing skips clone size in some rows; elsewhere it reads once, few, many or a size class.

J: TRBJ1-5
V: TRBV2
size: few
D: NA
DNA: TGTGCCAGCAGCACTCCAGGGTGGGGGCCCCAGCATTTT
CDR3: CASSTPGWGPQHF

J: TRBJ1-1
V: TRBV5-1
size: NA
D: NA
DNA: TGCGCCAGTTCCCCTCTAGGGGGACTGAGAAACACTGAAGCTTTCTTT
CDR3: CASSPLGGLRNTEAFF

J: TRBJ1-5
V: TRBV30
size: NA
D: TRBD1
DNA: TGTGCCTGGAACTCAGGGGGCTCTGGCAATCAGCCCCAGCATTTT
CDR3: CAWNSGGSGNQPQHF

J: TRBJ1-2
V: TRBV25-1
size: NA
D: NA
DNA: TGTGCCAGCAGCTCGGACTCTCTATGGGGCTACACCTTC
CDR3: CASSSDSLWGYTF

J: TRBJ2-5
V: TRBV20-1
size: NA
D: NA
DNA: TGCAGTGGTCTTCAAGAGACCCAGTACTTC
CDR3: CSGLQETQYF

J: TRBJ1-5
V: TRBV5-8
size: NA
D: TRBD1
DNA: TGTGCCAGCAGCTTGGAACAGGGGCAGCCCCAGCATTTT
CDR3: CASSLEQGQPQHF

J: TRBJ1-1
V: TRBV5-4
size: NA
D: NA
DNA: TGTGCCAGCAGCTTGCAACCCAGACAACACACTGAAGCTTTCTTT
CDR3: CASSLQPRQHTEAFF

J: TRBJ2-3
V: TRBV18
size: NA
D: NA
DNA: TGTGCCAGCTCACTCCCGGGACTCCGCGCAACAGATACGCAGTATTTT
CDR3: CASSLPGLRATDTQYF

J: TRBJ2-7
V: TRBV5-6
size: NA
D: TRBD1
DNA: TGTGCCAGCAGCGGGGGCTTCGGGACAGGGGTCTTCGAGGAGCAGTACTTC
CDR3: CASSGGFGTGVFEEQYF

J: TRBJ2-3
V: TRBV7-6
size: NA
D: TRBD1
DNA: TGTGCCAGCAGCTTAAAAACAGGGGGCGCAGCAGATACGCAGTATTTT
CDR3: CASSLKTGGAADTQYF

J: TRBJ1-1
V: TRBV7-9
size: NA
D: NA
DNA: TGTGCCAGCAGCTTAGAACCGGGTGGCGTTAGAAACACTGAAGCTTTCTTT
CDR3: CASSLEPGGVRNTEAFF

J: TRBJ1-6
V: TRBV6-6
size: NA
D: NA
DNA: TGTGCCAGCAGTTACGGCAATTCACCCCTCCACTTT
CDR3: CASSYGNSPLHF

J: TRBJ2-7
V: TRBV7-2
size: NA
D: NA
DNA: TGTGCCAGCAGCCCAACGAACGGGCAGGCGTACGAGCAGTACTTC
CDR3: CASSPTNGQAYEQYF

J: TRBJ1-2
V: TRBV7-2
size: NA
D: NA
DNA: TGTGCCAGCAGCTTAGCGCCAGGGGCCTATGGCTACACCTTC
CDR3: CASSLAPGAYGYTF

J: TRBJ2-1
V: TRBV6-4
size: once
D: TRBD2
DNA: TGTGCCAGCAGTCCACTCGGGGGGGCCTCCTACAATGAGCAGTTCTTC
CDR3: CASSPLGGASYNEQFF

J: TRBJ2-3
V: TRBV7-2
size: NA
D: TRBD2
DNA: TGTGCCAGCAGCTTAGTCGGGGGCGGGACTAGCGGGGCTCGGGCGCAGTATTTT
CDR3: CASSLVGGGTSGARAQYF

J: TRBJ1-1
V: TRBV10-2
size: NA
D: TRBD1
DNA: TGCGCCAGCAGAGACAGGGAGTCGTGGATTAAGAACACTGAAGCTTTCTTT
CDR3: CASRDRESWIKNTEAFF

J: TRBJ2-1
V: TRBV7-3
size: few
D: NA
DNA: TGTGCCAGCAGCTCAACAGGCATGAGTGAGCAGTTCTTC
CDR3: CASSSTGMSEQFF

J: TRBJ2-2
V: TRBV4-3
size: NA
D: NA
DNA: TGCGCCAGCAGCCAATTGGACACCGTGACCGGGGAGCTGTTTTTT
CDR3: CASSQLDTVTGELFF

J: TRBJ1-2
V: TRBV5-5
size: NA
D: TRBD1
DNA: TGTGCCAGCAGCTCTTATAACAGGGGCCCCTATGGCTACACCTTC
CDR3: CASSSYNRGPYGYTF

J: TRBJ2-5
V: TRBV7-9
size: NA
D: NA
DNA: TGTGCCAGCAGCCCGTCATTGGGTCCGGAAGAGACCCAGTACTTC
CDR3: CASSPSLGPEETQYF

J: TRBJ1-1
V: TRBV5-1
size: NA
D: NA
DNA: TGCGCCAGCAGCTTGGTCGGGGACCGGGGAGCTTTCTTT
CDR3: CASSLVGDRGAFF

J: TRBJ1-6
V: TRBV4-3
size: NA
D: NA
DNA: TGCGCCAGCAGCCAAGAGCTTAATTCACCCCTCCACTTT
CDR3: CASSQELNSPLHF

J: TRBJ2-2
V: TRBV2
size: NA
D: NA
DNA: TGTGCCAGCAGTGAAACCGGCACCGGGGAGCTGTTTTTT
CDR3: CASSETGTGELFF

J: TRBJ1-1
V: TRBV27
size: once
D: NA
DNA: TGTGCCAGCAGTCTAGGCACTGAAGCTTTCTTT
CDR3: CASSLGTEAFF

J: TRBJ2-1
V: TRBV5-4
size: NA
D: NA
DNA: TGTGCCAGCAGCCGGGACAACACAAGGGTAAATGAGCAGTTCTTC
CDR3: CASSRDNTRVNEQFF

J: TRBJ2-1
V: TRBV7-2
size: NA
D: NA
DNA: TGTGCCAGCAGCTTAGCGGGAACCAATGAGCAGTTCTTC
CDR3: CASSLAGTNEQFF

J: TRBJ1-2
V: TRBV5-8
size: NA
D: TRBD1
DNA: TGTGCCAGCAGCTCGGAAAGGGACAGGGGGCGCTGGGACTATGGCTACACCTTC
CDR3: CASSSERDRGRWDYGYTF

J: TRBJ1-6
V: TRBV6-1
size: NA
D: NA
DNA: TGTGCCAGCAGTGATATCAGTTGGGAGGGGCTTTATAATTCACCCCTCCACTTT
CDR3: CASSDISWEGLYNSPLHF

J: TRBJ2-7
V: TRBV25-1
size: once
D: TRBD1
DNA: TGTGCCAGCAGTGACCGGGACAGCTTGGACTTC
CDR3: CASSDRDSLDF

J: TRBJ2-7
V: TRBV10-3
size: NA
D: NA
DNA: TGTGCCACAAGTTCGGTATGGGGGTCGACCTACGAGCAGTACTTC
CDR3: CATSSVWGSTYEQYF

J: TRBJ2-5
V: TRBV5-1
size: NA
D: NA
DNA: TGCGCCAGCAGCTTGGTGGTTGGCCAAGAGACCCAGTACTTC
CDR3: CASSLVVGQETQYF

J: TRBJ2-7
V: TRBV5-5
size: once
D: NA
DNA: TGTGCCAGCAGCCCGGACGGGTCCCCTGGGAACGAGCAGTACTTC
CDR3: CASSPDGSPGNEQYF

J: TRBJ2-1
V: TRBV6-5
size: NA
D: TRBD1
DNA: TGTGCCAGCAGTCAGGGGGCAATGGGGTTCAATGAGCAGTTCTTC
CDR3: CASSQGAMGFNEQFF

J: TRBJ2-7
V: TRBV7-7
size: NA
D: NA
DNA: TGTGCCAGCAGCACCCTTCCGGGACGCGGTTTGATGTACTTC
CDR3: CASSTLPGRGLMYF

J: TRBJ2-7
V: TRBV30
size: NA
D: TRBD1
DNA: TGTGCCCACGGGTGGACAGGGGACTACGAGCAGTACTTC
CDR3: CAHGWTGDYEQYF

J: TRBJ1-1
V: TRBV29-1
size: NA
D: NA
DNA: TGCAGCGTTGCAAGGAGGAACACTGAAGCTTTCTTT
CDR3: CSVARRNTEAFF

J: TRBJ2-1
V: TRBV29-1
size: NA
D: NA
DNA: TGCAGCGTCACAGCCCTCTCCTACAATGAGCAGTTCTTC
CDR3: CSVTALSYNEQFF

J: TRBJ1-2
V: TRBV27
size: NA
D: TRBD1
DNA: TGTGCCAGCACCGCCCGGGGACAGGAAAAACCCTATGGCTACACCTTC
CDR3: CASTARGQEKPYGYTF

J: TRBJ1-1
V: TRBV6-6
size: few
D: TRBD1
DNA: TGTGCCAGCAGTTACTCGAGAGCACAGGGGGCACAAGCTTTCTTT
CDR3: CASSYSRAQGAQAFF

J: TRBJ2-6
V: TRBV2
size: NA
D: NA
DNA: TGTGCCAGCAGTCGGGCCGGTGGGGCCAACGTCCTGACTTTC
CDR3: CASSRAGGANVLTF

J: TRBJ2-7
V: TRBV5-1
size: NA
D: TRBD2
DNA: TGCGCCAGCAGCCCCCCCGGGGGGGAAAACTCCTACGAGCAGTACTTC
CDR3: CASSPPGGENSYEQYF

J: TRBJ2-3
V: TRBV7-6
size: NA
D: NA
DNA: TGTGCCAGCAGCCTCCCCGATACGCGTCCTCCTTTGGGGGGAACTGAAGATACGCAGTATTTT
CDR3: CASSLPDTRPPLGGTEDTQYF

J: TRBJ1-1
V: TRBV7-8
size: NA
D: NA
DNA: TGTGCCAGCAGCTTATCTTCAGGGTCCACTGAAGCTTTCTTT
CDR3: CASSLSSGSTEAFF

J: TRBJ2-1
V: TRBV7-8
size: NA
D: TRBD1
DNA: TGTGCCAGCAGCTTAGCGGGACAGGGGCAGTTCTTC
CDR3: CASSLAGQGQFF

J: TRBJ2-5
V: TRBV18
size: NA
D: NA
DNA: TGTGCCAGCTCACCACCTTCGAGAAGGGGCACGGAGACCCAGTACTTC
CDR3: CASSPPSRRGTETQYF

J: TRBJ1-6
V: TRBV7-8
size: NA
D: TRBD1
DNA: TGTGCCAGCAGCCTAAGAGACCCGACAGGGGCCAATTCACCCCTCCACTTT
CDR3: CASSLRDPTGANSPLHF

J: TRBJ1-2
V: TRBV10-3
size: NA
D: TRBD1
DNA: TGTGCCATCAGGGAGGGGACAGTGAACTATGGCTACACCTTC
CDR3: CAIREGTVNYGYTF

J: TRBJ1-5
V: TRBV6-4
size: many
D: NA
DNA: TGTGCCAGCAGTGACTCCCCAGGGGATCATCAGCCCCAGCATTTT
CDR3: CASSDSPGDHQPQHF

J: TRBJ2-7
V: TRBV5-1
size: NA
D: TRBD1
DNA: TGCGCCAGCAGCAACGGATATGACAGGGGCACCTACGAGCAGTACTTC
CDR3: CASSNGYDRGTYEQYF

J: TRBJ1-2
V: TRBV19
size: few
D: NA
DNA: TGTGCCAGTAGTATTGGTGAGGGAGGAATCTATGGCTACACCTTC
CDR3: CASSIGEGGIYGYTF

J: TRBJ2-7
V: TRBV11-2
size: few
D: TRBD2
DNA: TGTGCCAGCAGCTTCGGGGAGGGCTCCTACGAGCAGTACTTC
CDR3: CASSFGEGSYEQYF